This TCR beta chain appears in the sequencing data of a study of blood T cell repertoires in COVID-19. Profiling relied on immunoSEQ multiplex PCR, and the TCRdb table lists in-frame clones only, not all of them. The sample consists of around 270,000 clones, 88% of them appearing once. V shed 5 bases and J 1 base; nucleotides not matched to a gene: 1. Per germline, CDR1 MNHEY and CDR2 SVGAGI. The CDR3 sequence is 15 residues long. Source material: peripheral blood. V is TRBV6-5 and J is TRBJ2-7, with TRBD2 matching 14 bases. The clonotype comes from a man in his sixties who had recovered from COVID-19. CDR3 coding DNA: TGTGCCAGCAGTAGGACTAGCGGGGGGTCCTACGAGCAGTACTTC. Protein sequence: CASSRTSGGSYEQYF.